Listed below are T cell receptor beta chains from one sample, sequenced in a study of T cell changes during pregnancy in multiple sclerosis. Generated by immunoSEQ multiplex PCR, the TCRdb table keeps only in-frame clones and is missing some. Of 40,000 or so clones listed, 90% to 95% were seen once; the top ten hold approximately 8.3%. The sample was CD8+ T cells from peripheral blood mononuclear cells, taken in the third trimester of pregnancy. The receptors shown here come from a female donor with multiple sclerosis, enrolled in a pregnancy study. Both conserved end residues are part of each CDR3. D genes are given only for firm matches. Size values are once, few and many counts, or a class for expanded clones, and some rows have none.

j_gene: TRBJ2-5; abundance: NA; d_gene: NA; v_gene: TRBV5-1; CDR3aa: CASKGGDPQETQYF; CDR3nt: TGCGCCAGCAAGGGGGGGGATCCTCAAGAGACCCAGTACTTC
j_gene: TRBJ2-7; abundance: NA; d_gene: TRBD1; v_gene: TRBV10-2; CDR3aa: CASSEPTGGRSSYEQYF; CDR3nt: TGCGCCAGCAGTGAACCAACAGGGGGCCGGAGCTCCTACGAGCAGTACTTC
j_gene: TRBJ1-1; abundance: NA; d_gene: NA; v_gene: TRBV19; CDR3aa: CASSTGYTEAFF; CDR3nt: TGTGCCAGTAGCACAGGGTACACTGAAGCTTTCTTT
j_gene: TRBJ1-2; abundance: once; d_gene: NA; v_gene: TRBV4-1; CDR3aa: CASSQAADTFFYGYTF; CDR3nt: TGCGCCAGCAGCCAGGCCGCGGACACCTTCTTCTATGGCTACACCTTC
j_gene: TRBJ1-2; abundance: NA; d_gene: NA; v_gene: TRBV5-4; CDR3aa: CASSSQGVYGYTF; CDR3nt: TGTGCCAGCAGTTCCCAGGGTGTCTATGGCTACACCTTC
j_gene: TRBJ2-1; abundance: NA; d_gene: NA; v_gene: TRBV9; CDR3aa: CASSRIGERAYNEQFF; CDR3nt: TGTGCCAGCAGCCGCATAGGGGAGCGGGCATACAATGAGCAGTTCTTC
j_gene: TRBJ2-5; abundance: NA; d_gene: NA; v_gene: TRBV5-4; CDR3aa: CASSLVAEETQYF; CDR3nt: TGTGCCAGCAGCTTGGTAGCAGAAGAGACCCAGTACTTC
j_gene: TRBJ1-5; abundance: NA; d_gene: TRBD1; v_gene: TRBV10-3; CDR3aa: CATRQGERNQPQHF; CDR3nt: TGTGCCACGAGACAGGGAGAACGCAATCAGCCCCAGCATTTT
j_gene: TRBJ2-7; abundance: NA; d_gene: TRBD2; v_gene: TRBV30; CDR3aa: CAWRGLGTYEQYF; CDR3nt: TGTGCCTGGAGGGGACTAGGAACCTACGAGCAGTACTTC
j_gene: TRBJ2-2; abundance: once; d_gene: TRBD2; v_gene: TRBV9; CDR3aa: CASSGGTSGGDKSNTGELFF; CDR3nt: TGTGCCAGCAGCGGTGGGACTAGCGGGGGGGATAAATCGAACACCGGGGAGCTGTTTTTT
j_gene: TRBJ2-3; abundance: NA; d_gene: TRBD2; v_gene: TRBV27; CDR3aa: CASRLTSGATRDTQYF; CDR3nt: TGTGCCAGCAGGCTGACTAGCGGGGCCACCCGGGATACGCAGTATTTT
j_gene: TRBJ1-5; abundance: NA; d_gene: NA; v_gene: TRBV5-6; CDR3aa: CASSWWAGANQPQHF; CDR3nt: TGTGCCAGCAGCTGGTGGGCAGGGGCGAATCAGCCCCAGCATTTT
j_gene: TRBJ2-3; abundance: once; d_gene: TRBD2; v_gene: TRBV5-1; CDR3aa: CASGGGGSDTQYF; CDR3nt: TGCGCCAGCGGCGGGGGGGGGTCAGATACGCAGTATTTT
j_gene: TRBJ1-1; abundance: NA; d_gene: NA; v_gene: TRBV19; CDR3aa: CASSSARGSEAFF; CDR3nt: TGTGCCAGTAGTTCCGCCAGGGGTTCTGAAGCTTTCTTT
j_gene: TRBJ2-5; abundance: NA; d_gene: NA; v_gene: TRBV4-1; CDR3aa: CASSQETGKETQYF; CDR3nt: TGCGCCAGCAGCCAAGAGACGGGGAAAGAGACCCAGTACTTC